One sample yielded the 20 T cell receptor beta chains listed below, sequenced in a study of T cell responses to AZD1222 COVID-19 vaccine. The assay was immunoSEQ multiplex PCR, and TCRdb's table has in-frame clones only and misses some. The data show some 150,000 clones, about 90% seen once. Specimen: peripheral blood, collected on day 0 of AZD1222 vaccination. All receptors come from an adult in good health.

This chain joins TRBV6-1 and TRBJ1-1, with unresolved D. The CDR3 covers 13 residues. V was shortened by 3 bases and J by 11 bases, with 16 bases between the two germline ends. Germline V gene sequence: CDR1 MNHNS, CDR2 SASEGT. The DNA of the CDR3 is TGTGCCAGCAGTGAGAGTAGCGACATCGGGGCTTTCTTT. It yields the protein CASSESSDIGAFF.

V usage is TRBV5-1 and J usage is TRBJ2-7; 7 bases agree with TRBD2. Trimming at V came to 1 base and at J to 1 base, leaving 2 bases not matched to a gene. The CDR3 length is 14 residues. CDR1 is SGHRS and CDR2 is YFSETQ in the germline V gene. The CDR3 region has the DNA TGCGCCAGCAGCTTGAGCGGGAATTCCTACGAGCAGTACTTC. This codes for CASSLSGNSYEQYF.

The chain combines TRBV2 with TRBJ2-7; 9 bases align to TRBD1. There are 15 residues in the CDR3. The trim removed 6 bases at V and 5 bases at J, leaving 11 bases unmatched. CDR1 and CDR2 (germline): SNHLY, FYNNEI. CDR3 DNA sequence: TGTGCCAGCAGGGCGCTTGGGACAGGGTCGGACGAGCAGTACTTC. Its translation is CASRALGTGSDEQYF.

The V call is TRBV18, the J call TRBJ2-5, with 15 bases fitting TRBD2. Germline loops: CDR1 KGHSH, CDR2 LQKENI. The CDR3 is 15 residues long. Trimming at V came to 4 bases and at J to 5 bases, leaving 2 bases not matched to a gene. DNA for the CDR3: TGTGCCAGCTCACACGGGACTAGCGGGAGGGAGACCCAGTACTTC. It translates to CASSHGTSGRETQYF.

This sequence joins TRBV2 and TRBJ2-5; TRBD1 matches at 8 bases. This CDR3 region has 13 residues. Germline V lookup: CDR1 SNHLY, CDR2 FYNNEI. The ends lost 2 bases at V and 7 bases at J; junction bases unmatched: 3. Here the CDR3 reads CASSEPGQGTQYF. Written as DNA, the CDR3 is TGTGCCAGCAGTGAACCCGGACAGGGGACCCAGTACTTC.

On this clone: Other DNA sequences in this sample translate to the same CDR3. The chain is built from TRBV18 and TRBJ2-3; D is unclear. Per germline, CDR1 KGHSH and CDR2 LQKENI. This CDR3 is 12 amino acids long. V lost 2 bases and J 2 bases, leaving 2 bases between the germline ends. The chain's CDR3 is CASSPYTDTQYF. CDR3 in DNA: TGTGCCAGCTCACCATACACAGATACGCAGTATTTT. Supplemented by reference TRBV18 and TRBJ2-3, the full variable domain reads NAGVMQNPRHLVRRRGQEARLRCSPMKGHSHVYWYRQLPEEGLKFMVYLQKENIIDESGMPKERFSAEFPKEGPSILRIQQVVRGDSAAYFCASSPYTDTQYFGPGTRLTVL.

The gene calls are TRBV7-3 and TRBJ2-5, with 7 bases identical to TRBD2. Germline values: CDR1 SGHTA, CDR2 FQGTGA. Germline trimming cut 5 bases from V and 2 bases from J; bases unmatched to any gene: 8. This CDR3 spans 15 amino acids. Written as DNA, the CDR3 is TGTGCCAGCAGCCCGACGCCCGGGGGGCAAGAGACCCAGTACTTC. It translates to CASSPTPGGQETQYF. The whole variable domain, remainder taken from reference TRBV7-3 and TRBJ2-5, is GAGVSQTPSNKVTEKGKYVELRCDPISGHTALYWYRQSLGQGPEFLIYFQGTGAADDSGLPNDRFFAVRPEGSVSTLKIQRTERGDSAVYLCASSPTPGGQETQYFGPGTRLLVL.

The J gene is TRBJ2-3, the V gene TRBV29-1; 9 bases agree with TRBD2. This CDR3 comprises 15 residues. The J segment lost 5 bases and the V segment lost 0 bases, leaving 6 bases of the junction unmatched. Germline loops: CDR1 SQVTM, CDR2 ANQGSEA. CDR3 loop: CSVEDRGGAQDTQYF. CDR3 bases: TGCAGCGTTGAAGATCGCGGGGGGGCCCAAGATACGCAGTATTTT.

This clone has more than one count but fewer than ten. V and J are TRBV6-1 and TRBJ2-7, with 7 bases lining up with TRBD1. The CDR3 is made up of 17 amino acids. CDR1 is MNHNS, CDR2 SASEGT, per germline. J gave up 0 bases and V 1 base, and 9 bases lay outside the gene matches. The CDR3 nucleotides read TGTGCCAGCAGTGAAGAAGGGGGCACAGGGAGCTCCTACGAGCAGTACTTC. Translated: CASSEEGGTGSSYEQYF.

This clone has just a few counts. The chain carries TRBV9 and TRBJ2-4; D possibly corresponds to TRBD2 (6 bases). The CDR3 has 13 residues. Germline lookup yields CDR1 SGDLS and CDR2 YYNGEE. The germline V and J ends were trimmed by 3 bases and 9 bases, with 13 bases remaining between them. The CDR3 reads CASSAGPGGIQYF. DNA for the CDR3: TGTGCCAGCAGCGCCGGGCCCGGGGGCATTCAGTACTTC.

The chain links TRBV28 to TRBJ2-4; D uncertain. The germline V and J ends were trimmed by 1 base and 1 base, with 11 bases remaining between them. Germline V gene data show CDR1 as MDHEN and CDR2 as SYDVKM. The CDR3 has 16 amino acids. The CDR3 bases are TGTGCCAGCAGTTTATTGACTGCGAGCGCCAAAAACATTCAGTACTTC. Residues: CASSLLTASAKNIQYF.

The CDR3 DNA reads TGTGCCAGCAGCCGCGGGAGGTCCGGAAACACCATATATTTT. Translation gives CASSRGRSGNTIYF. The chain combines TRBV7-9 with TRBJ1-3, with D unclear. The CDR3 sequence is 14 residues long. The germline V gene encodes CDR1 SEHNR and CDR2 FQNEAQ (reference sequence). Trimming shortened V by 5 bases and J by 4 bases, and 12 bases separated the two germline ends.

The chain uses TRBV19 and TRBJ1-2; D is perhaps TRBD1 (6 bases). CDR1 and CDR2 from the germline V gene are LNHDA and SQIVND (reference sequence). The CDR3 covers 13 residues. Trimming cost V 4 bases and J 4 bases, with 10 bases left between them. CDR3 amino acids: CASSKGTPYGYTF. CDR3 DNA sequence: TGTGCCAGTAGTAAGGGGACACCCTATGGCTACACCTTC.

The chain uses TRBV9 and TRBJ2-3, with TRBD2 matching over 9 bases. The CDR3 sequence is 17 residues long. Germline V gene data show CDR1 as SGDLS and CDR2 as YYNGEE. V shed 3 bases and J 2 bases; nucleotides not matched to a gene: 10. Written as DNA, the CDR3 is TGTGCCAGCAGCGAGCCCTCTAGCGGGATAAACACAGATACGCAGTATTTT. It translates to CASSEPSSGINTDTQYF.

This chain uses TRBV4-1 with TRBJ1-5, with 7 nucleotides matching TRBD1. The CDR3 runs 18 residues. V lost 0 bases and J lost 6; bases outside the gene matches: 14. CDR1 and CDR2 from the germline V gene are MGHRA and YSYEKL. The CDR3 DNA is TGCGCCAGCAGCCAAGATGTGAGGGTAGGGGGCAAGAGTCAGCCCCAGCATTTT. It specifies CASSQDVRVGGKSQPQHF.

This clone is a singleton in its sample. V gene TRBV3-1 (or the pseudogene TRBV3-2) combines with J gene TRBJ2-7, with TRBD1 matching over 9 bases. This CDR3 has 14 residues. CDR1 and CDR2 from the germline V gene are LGHDT and YNNKEL (reference sequence). With V trimmed by 1 base and J by 4 bases, 2 bases remained unmatched. The CDR3: CASSQGDRVYEQYF. Here the CDR3 DNA reads TGTGCCAGCAGCCAAGGGGACAGGGTATACGAGCAGTACTTC.

The chain uses TRBV5-8 and TRBJ2-5, with D possibly being TRBD1 (8 bases). V lost 4 bases and J 2 bases, leaving 18 bases between the germline ends. The CDR3 consists of 16 residues. Germline V gives CDR1 SGHTS, CDR2 YDEGEE. CDR3 sequence reads: CASSGGDRTKQETQYF. The CDR3 DNA is TGTGCCAGCAGCGGGGGGGACAGGACGAAACAAGAGACCCAGTACTTC.

The J gene is TRBJ2-7, the V gene TRBV4-2; no reliable D call. V shed 0 bases and J shed 3 bases, with 9 bases lying between them. Germline CDR1 is LGHNA and CDR2 is YNFKEQ. The CDR3 loop spans 14 amino acids. As DNA, the CDR3 is TGTGCCAGCAGCCAAGATTTTCCAGACTACGAGCAGTACTTC. Protein: CASSQDFPDYEQYF.

This chain connects TRBV6-1 to TRBJ1-1, with 11 bases that match TRBD1. The CDR3 runs to 14 residues. V lost 3 bases, J lost 4 bases, and 1 base stayed unmatched. CDR1 MNHNS and CDR2 SASEGT come from the germline V gene. The DNA of the CDR3 is TGTGCCAGCAGTGAGGGGACAGGGGGCACTGAAGCTTTCTTT. It encodes CASSEGTGGTEAFF.

The sample holds a few counts of this clone. This chain uses TRBV4-3 with TRBJ1-5; D is possibly TRBD1 (5 bases). The germline gives CDR1 LGHNA, CDR2 YSLEER. The CDR3 runs to 15 residues. V was pared by 1 base and J by 6 bases, with 13 bases between. This CDR3 reads CASSQVAREGQPQHF. Written as DNA, the CDR3 is TGCGCCAGCAGCCAAGTAGCCAGGGAGGGTCAGCCCCAGCATTTT.